This TCR beta chain was found in a study of blood T cells in healthy people across ages. A second PCR, run for about 7 to 11 cycles, used a sample-barcoded 5' primer plus a J-beta primer mix. TCRdb redid the calling of the 5' RACE reads with MiXCR, one entry per CDR3 protein. The table has about 680,000 distinct CDR3 sequences, 45% to 50% seen once. About 10 milliliters of peripheral blood were drawn from each donor into EDTA-treated tubes. Isolating PBMCs gave at least 6 million of these cells per sample. With 2 bases clipped from V and 4 bases from J, the junction kept 2 bases outside the gene matches. Germline CDR1 MGHRA, CDR2 YSYEKL. The CDR3 contains 13 residues.

This clonotype was sampled from a woman aged 55-69 years in good health. Sequencing used blood. The rearrangement joins TRBV4-1 to TRBJ2-7, with TRBD1 identical over 7 bases. The CDR3: CASSQTTGYEQYF. In DNA, the CDR3 is TGCGCCAGCAGCCAAACGACAGGGTACGAGCAGTACTTC.